A single sample is the source of the 27 T cell receptor beta chains below, sequenced in a study of blood T cell repertoires in COVID-19 (dated by TCRdb to 2018 to 2020). Libraries were constructed by the immunoSEQ multiplex PCR assay. As stored in TCRdb, this immuneACCESS dataset retains in-frame rearrangements with V and J assigned. A fraction of the clones does not appear; measured against another copy, unresolved V genes explain less than half of the discrepancy, and the remainder lacks a known reason. The sample table contains about half a million clones; only one count was recorded for 88% of them. 6.5% to 8.5% of the sample is taken by the ten largest. Material: PBMCs or T cells enriched from blood (not recorded which). The receptors originated from a woman aged 60-75 years who had recovered from COVID-19.

This chain links TRBV20-1 with TRBJ2-2, with D perhaps TRBD1 (6 bases). This CDR3 has 13 residues. V shed 3 bases and J shed 4 bases, with 9 bases lying between them. CDR1 is DFQATT and CDR2 is SNEGSKA in the germline V gene (reference sequence). Here the CDR3 reads CSASNRATGELFF. The CDR3 coding sequence is TGCAGTGCTAGTAACAGGGCCACCGGGGAGCTGTTTTTT.

The chain is built from TRBV27 and TRBJ1-3; D is uncertain. The CDR3 is 17 residues long. Between the trimmed V and J ends, which lost 0 bases and 0 bases, there was a span of 12 bases. Germline V CDR1 and CDR2: MNHEY, SMNVEV (reference sequence). The CDR3: CASSLSAGSYSGNTIYF. The CDR3 DNA follows: TGTGCCAGCAGTTTATCTGCGGGCTCGTACTCTGGAAACACCATATATTTT.

The V gene is TRBV27, the J gene TRBJ1-1; 8 bases are a match to TRBD1. J gave up 2 bases and V 7 bases, and 6 bases lay outside the gene matches. The length of the CDR3 is 14 residues. Germline assignment: CDR1 MNHEY and CDR2 SMNVEV (reference sequence). Here the CDR3 reads CASTFQGANTEAFF. The CDR3 bases are TGTGCCAGCACCTTCCAGGGGGCTAACACTGAAGCTTTCTTT.

The chain joins TRBV7-9 to TRBJ1-1, with TRBD1 as a possible D gene (5 bases). Germline CDR1 is SEHNR and CDR2 is FQNEAQ (reference sequence). V lost 3 bases to trimming and J lost 5 bases, with 16 bases between them. CDR3 length equals 15 residues. The CDR3: CASSLGPDIYTEAFF. The CDR3 DNA follows: TGTGCCAGCAGCTTGGGGCCGGATATCTATACTGAAGCTTTCTTT. The full variable domain, its missing parts supplied by reference TRBV7-9 and TRBJ1-1, is DTGVSQNPRHKITKRGQNVTFRCDPISEHNRLYWYRQTLGQGPEFLTYFQNEAQLEKSRLLSDRFSAERPKGSFSTLEIQRTEQGDSAMYLCASSLGPDIYTEAFFGQGTRLTVV.

The chain combines TRBV30 with TRBJ1-2; D is uncertain. CDR1 and CDR2 from the germline V gene are GTSNPN and SVGIG (reference sequence). V shed 4 bases and J shed 0 bases, with 18 bases lying between them. The CDR3 is made up of 16 amino acids. CDR3 DNA sequence: TGTGCCTGGAATAGCGGCTTCTTGGGGTCTAACTATGGCTACACCTTC. Protein product: CAWNSGFLGSNYGYTF.

This clone has more than one count but fewer than ten. This chain links TRBV9 with TRBJ1-4; D is possibly TRBD1 (5 bases). V lost 4 bases, J lost 3 bases, and 10 bases lay in between. In germline, CDR1 is SGDLS, CDR2 YYNGEE. The CDR3 length is 14 residues. CDR3: CASSSGDANEKLFF. The CDR3 coding sequence is TGTGCCAGCAGCTCGGGGGACGCTAATGAAAAACTGTTTTTT.

This clone was seen once. The chain combines TRBV5-1 with TRBJ1-1; D is perhaps TRBD1 (5 bases). Germline lookup yields CDR1 SGHRS and CDR2 YFSETQ. Trimming removed 1 base from V and 5 bases from J, with 15 bases in between. CDR3 length: 15 amino acids. The CDR3 region is CASSLQGSSGTEAFF. The CDR3 DNA reads TGCGCCAGCAGCTTGCAAGGCAGTTCAGGGACTGAAGCTTTCTTT. Filled out from reference TRBV5-1 and TRBJ1-1, the complete variable domain reads KAGVTQTPRYLIKTRGQQVTLSCSPISGHRSVSWYQQTPGQGLQFLFEYFSETQRNKGNFPGRFSGRQFSNSRSEMNVSTLELGDSALYLCASSLQGSSGTEAFFGQGTRLTVV.

The chain employs TRBV12-5 and TRBJ1-4; D gene ambiguous. V lost 1 base, J lost 5 bases, and 11 bases lay in between. This CDR3 comprises 15 residues. Germline V gene data show CDR1 as LGHNT and CDR2 as FRNRAP. The CDR3 DNA is TGTGCTAGTGGTTTGGGTCGCAGTACCAATGAAAAACTGTTTTTT. Its protein product is CASGLGRSTNEKLFF.

The rearrangement joins TRBV5-6 to TRBJ1-4, with D maybe TRBD1 (6 bases). The CDR3 is 17 residues long. V was pared by 1 base and J by 0 bases, with 13 bases between. Germline CDR1 reads SGHDT; CDR2 reads YYEEEE. The CDR3, as DNA: TGTGCCAGCAGCTTGTTGGACAGCAAACCAACTAATGAAAAACTGTTTTTT. It is translated as CASSLLDSKPTNEKLFF.

This clone was seen just once. This chain uses TRBV27 with TRBJ1-2, with a tentative D call TRBD1 (5 bases). The CDR3 runs to 13 residues. Deletions cut 0 bases from V and 7 bases from J, with 9 bases between. From germline, CDR1 is MNHEY and CDR2 SMNVEV (reference sequence). CDR3: CASSLSDRGGYTF. The CDR3 coding sequence is TGTGCCAGCAGTTTATCCGACAGAGGTGGCTACACCTTC.

This chain connects TRBV2 to TRBJ2-5; D not resolved. Germline V lookup: CDR1 SNHLY, CDR2 FYNNEI. Between the trimmed V and J ends, which lost 3 bases and 7 bases, there was a span of 9 bases. This CDR3 has 12 residues. The CDR3 DNA sequence: TGTGCCAGCAGTGAGACCTCAGGGACCCAGTACTTC. Its protein product is CASSETSGTQYF.

Regarding this clone: A read error may account for a junction end that differs from germline. This CDR3 reads CASSLETGNTGELFF. DNA of the CDR3: TGTGCTAGCAGCTTAGAGACAGGGAACACCGGGGAGCTGTTTTTT. The rearrangement joins TRBV7-7 to TRBJ2-2, with D possibly being TRBD1 (6 bases). Germline loops: CDR1 SSHAT, CDR2 FNYEAQ (reference sequence). The CDR3 sequence is 15 residues long. Complete variable domain (other parts from reference TRBV7-7 and TRBJ2-2): GAGVSQSPRYKVTKRGQDVTLRCDPISSHATLYWYQQALGQGPEFLTYFNYEAQPDKSGLPSDRFSAERPEGSISTLTIQRTEQRDSAMYRCASSLETGNTGELFFGEGSRLTVL.

The V and J genes are TRBV27 and TRBJ2-2; 11 nucleotides align to TRBD2. Per germline, CDR1 MNHEY and CDR2 SMNVEV (reference sequence). V trimming: 8 bases; J trimming: 4 bases; junction bases outside the gene matches: 0. The CDR3 spans 13 residues. For the CDR3, the DNA is TGTGCCAGCGGACTAGCGGGCACCGGGGAGCTGTTTTTT. It translates to CASGLAGTGELFF.

The CDR3 reads CASTVNGQFVTGYTF. The DNA for the CDR3 is TGTGCCAGTACCGTTAATGGACAGTTCGTGACTGGCTACACCTTC. The rearrangement joins TRBV19 to TRBJ1-2, with a weak D call TRBD1 (6 bases). The CDR3 extends over 15 amino acids. In germline, CDR1 is LNHDA, CDR2 SQIVND (reference sequence). The ends were cut back, 7 bases at V and 7 bases at J, with 22 bases in the middle.

This clone was counted a single time. The chain joins TRBV9 to TRBJ1-1, with D possibly matching TRBD1 (6 bases). This CDR3 has 16 residues. Deletions cut 0 bases from V and 3 bases from J, with 15 bases between. Germline V CDR1 and CDR2: SGDLS, YYNGEE. The chain's CDR3 is CASSVGFQGLDTEAFF. The DNA of the CDR3 is TGTGCCAGCAGCGTAGGATTTCAGGGGCTCGACACTGAAGCTTTCTTT.

The rearrangement links TRBV4-1 to TRBJ2-7; 10 bases are a match to TRBD1. Trimming at V came to 1 base and at J to 6 bases, leaving 3 bases not matched to a gene. The CDR3 extends over 14 amino acids. CDR1 is MGHRA and CDR2 is YSYEKL in the germline V gene. Here the CDR3 DNA reads TGCGCCAGCAGCCAAGGACAGGGGGCTAGCGAGCAGTACGTC. As protein: CASSQGQGASEQYV.

This chain joins TRBV4-1 and TRBJ1-4, with D possibly TRBD1 on 6 matching bases. The CDR3 contains 17 residues. Germline V gene sequence: CDR1 MGHRA, CDR2 YSYEKL. Trimming cost V 0 bases and J 4 bases, with 15 bases left between them. Written as DNA, the CDR3 is TGCGCCAGCAGCCAAGAAGCCCCGGCAGGGGTTAATGAAAAACTGTTTTTT. Its protein is CASSQEAPAGVNEKLFF.

The gene calls are TRBV6-5 and TRBJ1-1, with D possibly being TRBD1 (6 bases). The V end was cut by 8 bases, the J end by 4 bases, with 14 bases between. Germline V CDR1 and CDR2: MNHEY, SVGAGI. The CDR3 covers 13 residues. The CDR3 DNA reads TGTGCCAGCGAAACAGGGTTAAGCACTGAAGCTTTCTTT. Protein: CASETGLSTEAFF.

V and J are TRBV7-9 and TRBJ2-7, with TRBD2 matching over 8 bases. In germline, CDR1 is SEHNR, CDR2 FQNEAQ (reference sequence). This CDR3 has 13 residues. This chain's CDR3 is CASGPTLAAPWCV. In nucleotides, the CDR3 is TGTGCCAGCGGACCGACACTAGCGGCCCCCTGGTGCGTC.

The CDR3 bases are TGTGCCAGCAGCTTAGTGCGGACAGGGGGCTATGGCTACACCTTC. Residues: CASSLVRTGGYGYTF. The chain couples TRBV7-2 to TRBJ1-2; 10 bases fit TRBD1. Germline V CDR1 and CDR2: SGHTA, FQGNSA. With 1 base clipped from V and 4 bases from J, the junction kept 3 bases outside the gene matches. CDR3 length: 15 amino acids.

The chain couples TRBV6-5 to TRBJ1-6; 9 bases align to TRBD1. J gave up 9 bases and V 4 bases, and 4 bases lay outside the gene matches. Per the germline V gene, CDR1 is MNHEY and CDR2 is SVGAGI. The CDR3 covers 14 residues. This CDR3 reads CASSLTGGGSPLHF. Written as DNA, the CDR3 is TGTGCCAGCAGTTTGACAGGGGGAGGTTCACCCCTCCACTTT.

The V gene is TRBV5-8, the J gene TRBJ2-7, with a possible D match to TRBD2 (5 bases). Germline V gene sequence: CDR1 SGHTS, CDR2 YDEGEE. This CDR3 contains 11 residues. Trimming removed 1 base from V and 10 bases from J, with 9 bases in between. The CDR3 region has the DNA TGTGCCAGCAGCTTGAACGGGAATCAGTACGTC. It translates to CASSLNGNQYV.

This chain joins TRBV5-1 and TRBJ2-5; D is possibly TRBD1 (5 bases). CDR3 length: 17 residues. The V end was cut by 0 bases, the J end by 2 bases, with 17 bases between. The V gene's germline CDR1 is SGHRS and CDR2 YFSETQ. The CDR3 sequence: CASSLAALGLGQETQYF. The CDR3 nucleotides are TGCGCCAGCAGCTTGGCCGCGTTGGGGCTGGGACAAGAGACCCAGTACTTC.

This chain joins TRBV5-1 and TRBJ2-1; 10 bases are shared with TRBD2. The CDR3 consists of 21 residues. J was trimmed by 1 base and V by 4 bases; bases with no gene match: 20. Germline V gives CDR1 SGHRS, CDR2 YFSETQ. CDR3 in amino acids: CASSPVPSGGVSGGSYNEQFF. CDR3 nucleotide sequence: TGCGCCAGCAGCCCCGTTCCTAGCGGGGGAGTTTCCGGCGGGTCCTACAATGAGCAGTTCTTC.

The chain links TRBV11-2 to TRBJ1-1; no clear D. CDR3 length: 12 amino acids. The V gene's germline CDR1 is SGHAT and CDR2 FQNNGV. V lost 2 bases to trimming and J lost 11 bases, with 12 bases between them. This chain's CDR3 is CASSLISGSAFF. In nucleotides, the CDR3 is TGTGCCAGCAGCTTAATAAGTGGTAGCGCTTTCTTT.

The gene calls are TRBV6-5 and TRBJ2-7; the match to TRBD1 covers 9 bases. The CDR3 loop spans 14 amino acids. Germline CDR1 MNHEY, CDR2 SVGAGI. Unmatched junction bases numbered 9, after V lost 6 bases and J lost 6 bases. CDR3 sequence reads: CASSHRDRVGEQYV. Here the CDR3 DNA reads TGTGCCAGCAGCCACAGGGACAGGGTAGGCGAGCAGTACGTC.

The chain joins TRBV1 to TRBJ2-7; the table's D call, TRBD1, was not checked against the DNA. TRBV1 is a pseudogene segment. This CDR3 contains 17 residues. CDR3 residues: CTSSQPPRTQRGCEQYF. Written as DNA, the CDR3 is TGCACCAGCAGCCAACCCCCTCGAACCCAAAGGGGTTGCGAGCAGTACTTC.